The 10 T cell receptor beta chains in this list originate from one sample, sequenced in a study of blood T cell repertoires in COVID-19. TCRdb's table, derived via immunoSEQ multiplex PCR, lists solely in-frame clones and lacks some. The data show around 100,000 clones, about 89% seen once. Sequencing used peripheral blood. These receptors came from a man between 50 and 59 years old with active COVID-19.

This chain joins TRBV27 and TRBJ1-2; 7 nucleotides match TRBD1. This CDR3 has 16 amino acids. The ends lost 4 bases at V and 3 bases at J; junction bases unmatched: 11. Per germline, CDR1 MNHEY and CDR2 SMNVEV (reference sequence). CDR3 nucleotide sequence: TGTGCCAGCAGTTCCCTTGGACAGGCCCAAGACTATGGCTACACCTTC. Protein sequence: CASSSLGQAQDYGYTF.

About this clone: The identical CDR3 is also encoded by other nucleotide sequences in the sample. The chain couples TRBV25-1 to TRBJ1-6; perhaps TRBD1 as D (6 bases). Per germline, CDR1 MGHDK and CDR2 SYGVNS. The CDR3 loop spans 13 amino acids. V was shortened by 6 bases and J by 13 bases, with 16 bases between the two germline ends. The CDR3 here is CASRLSPTGPLHF. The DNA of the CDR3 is TGTGCCAGCAGACTAAGTCCCACAGGGCCCCTCCACTTT. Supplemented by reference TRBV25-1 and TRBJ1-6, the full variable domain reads EADIYQTPRYLVIGTGKKITLECSQTMGHDKMYWYQQDPGMELHLIHYSYGVNSTEKGDLSSESTVSRIRTEHFPLTLESARPSHTSQYLCASRLSPTGPLHFGNGTRLTVT.

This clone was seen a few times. The CDR3 here is CASSFSPGWDSPLHF. In DNA, the CDR3 is TGTGCCAGCAGCTTCTCACCGGGATGGGATTCACCCCTCCACTTT. The genes are TRBV7-2 and TRBJ1-6; D remains ambiguous. The CDR3 is made up of 15 amino acids. Per the germline V gene, CDR1 is SGHTA and CDR2 is FQGNSA. The V end was cut by 3 bases, the J end by 8 bases, with 14 bases between. Supplemented by reference TRBV7-2 and TRBJ1-6, the full variable domain reads GAGVSQSPSNKVTEKGKDVELRCDPISGHTALYWYRQSLGQGLEFLIYFQGNSAPDKSGLPSDRFSAERTGGSVSTLTIQRTQQEDSAVYLCASSFSPGWDSPLHFGNGTRLTVT.

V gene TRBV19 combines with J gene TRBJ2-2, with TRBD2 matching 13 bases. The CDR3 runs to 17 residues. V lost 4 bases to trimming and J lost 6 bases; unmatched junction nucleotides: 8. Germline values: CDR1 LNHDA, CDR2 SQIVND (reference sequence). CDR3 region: CASSKTSGRRRAGELFF. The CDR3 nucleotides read TGTGCCAGTAGTAAGACTAGCGGGAGGAGAAGGGCCGGGGAGCTGTTTTTT.

The DNA for the CDR3 is TGTGCCACCAGCAGAGATCGCAGGGTCAATGAGCAGTTCTTC. Protein product: CATSRDRRVNEQFF. The chain combines TRBV15 with TRBJ2-1, with D perhaps matching TRBD1 (5 bases). The germline V and J ends were trimmed by 0 bases and 6 bases, with 9 bases remaining between them. CDR3 size: 14 residues. Germline assignment: CDR1 LNHNV and CDR2 YYDKDF (reference sequence). Full variable domain (missing parts from reference TRBV15 and TRBJ2-1): DAMVIQNPRYQVTQFGKPVTLSCSQTLNHNVMYWYQQKSSQAPKLLFHYYDKDFNNEADTPDNFQSRRPNTSFCFLDIRSPGLGDTAMYLCATSRDRRVNEQFFGPGTRLTVL.

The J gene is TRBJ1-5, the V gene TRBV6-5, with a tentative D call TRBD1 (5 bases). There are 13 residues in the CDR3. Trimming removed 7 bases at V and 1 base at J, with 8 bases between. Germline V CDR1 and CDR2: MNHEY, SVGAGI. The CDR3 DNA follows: TGTGCCAGCACGGGGGACAGCAATCAGCCCCAGCATTTT. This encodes CASTGDSNQPQHF.

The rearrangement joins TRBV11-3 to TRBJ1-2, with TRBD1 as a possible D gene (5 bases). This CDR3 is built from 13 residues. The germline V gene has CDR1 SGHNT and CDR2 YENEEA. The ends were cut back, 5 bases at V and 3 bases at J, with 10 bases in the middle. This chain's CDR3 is CASSLGEYYGYTF. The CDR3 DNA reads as TGTGCCAGCAGCCTAGGGGAGTACTATGGCTACACCTTC.

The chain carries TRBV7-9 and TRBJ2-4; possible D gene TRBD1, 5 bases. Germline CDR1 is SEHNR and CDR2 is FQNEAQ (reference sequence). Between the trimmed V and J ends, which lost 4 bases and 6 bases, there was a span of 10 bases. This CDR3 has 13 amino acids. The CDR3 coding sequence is TGTGCCAGCAGCTCCATGCAGGGAAACATTCAGTACTTC. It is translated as CASSSMQGNIQYF.

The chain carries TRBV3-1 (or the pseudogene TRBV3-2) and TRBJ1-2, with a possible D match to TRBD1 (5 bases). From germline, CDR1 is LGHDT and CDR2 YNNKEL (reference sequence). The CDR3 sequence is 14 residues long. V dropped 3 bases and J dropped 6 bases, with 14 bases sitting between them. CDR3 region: CASSQATDQHGYTF. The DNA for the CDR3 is TGTGCCAGCAGCCAGGCGACAGACCAGCATGGCTACACCTTC.

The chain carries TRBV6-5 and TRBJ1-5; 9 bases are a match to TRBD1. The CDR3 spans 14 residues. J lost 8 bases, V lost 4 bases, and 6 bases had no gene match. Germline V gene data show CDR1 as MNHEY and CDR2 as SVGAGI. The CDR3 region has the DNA TGTGCCAGCAGTTCCGGGACAGGGCAGAAGCCCCAGCATTTT. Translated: CASSSGTGQKPQHF.